This T cell receptor beta chain originates from a study of blood T cells in healthy people across ages. Together with a sample-barcoded 5' primer, a J-beta primer mix was included in a second PCR lasting 7 to 11 cycles. Every single cDNA molecule received a tag from a template-switch adaptor with 12 random nucleotides. TCRdb ran MiXCR on the 5' RACE reads and lists one entry per CDR3 protein. The sample has more than 1,000,000 distinct CDR3 sequences, under 30% seen once; the top ten hold around 0.7%. On this clonotype: Its matching antigen is unknown.

The study, taken as a whole, reports: Unsorted PBMCs blocked a conclusive comparison of naive and antigen-experienced cells.

The data also belong to a second study, concerning T cells of mothers and their children. As reported in that work: M1S, a second-PCR primer, added sample barcodes and 2-4 random nucleotides.

The material sequenced was blood. This TCR was recovered from a girl aged 2-15 years in good health.

The CDR3: CSVVDGGYTF. CDR3 DNA: TGCAGCGTTGTCGACGGAGGCTACACCTTC. The chain couples TRBV29-1 to TRBJ1-2; D is uncertain. The CDR3 length is 10 residues. In germline, CDR1 is SQVTM, CDR2 ANQGSEA. V lost 4 bases and J 8 bases, leaving 8 bases between the germline ends.